The T cell receptor beta chain under discussion was sequenced for a study of CXCR3-negative and CXCR3-positive naive CD8 T cells. Whole-study results and caveats: Naive subsets were similarly diverse, while memory CD8+ repertoires were much less diverse. Comparison of naive cells showed more hydrophobic TRB CDR3s in CXCR3-positive than in CXCR3-negative naive cells. Naive subsets displayed similar surface CD5, and TCR strength was inferred from TRB CDR3 properties. The level of CXCR3 expression partially decreased after cryopreservation; the majority of assays used fresh PBMCs.

The method, 5' RACE with UMI labels, was used to prepare the TRB cDNA libraries. TCRdb re-called the 5' RACE reads, yielding one record per CDR3 amino acid sequence without DNA. The sample table includes roughly 140,000 distinct CDR3 sequences. As regards this clonotype: The antigen is not known.

This clonotype was obtained from a human donor in good health. Some clones in this sample may be carry-over from other donors' samples. Material: naive CXCR3+ CD8+ T cells from blood. Subset defined: CD45RO-CCR7+CD27+CD95- naive CD8+ T cells expressing CXCR3 (TNR3+).

CDR3 loop: CASSLAGWQPQHF. The rearrangement links TRBV28 to TRBJ1-5. CDR3 length: 13 residues. Per germline, CDR1 MDHEN and CDR2 SYDVKM.